The 29 T cell receptor beta chains listed next were all sequenced from one sample in a study of cytomegalovirus exposure and HLA in healthy donors. The PCR ran on 60 Vbeta and 13 Jbeta primers. Sequencing used immunoSEQ multiplex PCR; TCRdb keeps in-frame clones, though not all of them. The data hold 90,000 to 150,000 clones, with nearly 65% observed a single time. Sequencing was performed on PBMCs. The source is a man in his forties in good health and CMV-seropositive.

This chain's CDR3 is CSVRGAGGLRTEAFF. The CDR3 DNA reads TGCAGCGTTCGGGGGGCGGGGGGCCTTCGCACTGAAGCTTTCTTT. This sequence joins TRBV29-1 and TRBJ1-1, with D perhaps matching TRBD1 (6 bases). The length of the CDR3 is 15 residues. V was cut by 5 bases and J by 4 bases, with 20 bases left in between. Germline-derived CDR1 and CDR2 are SQVTM and ANQGSEA.

The gene calls are TRBV4-2 and TRBJ2-3; maybe TRBD2 (6 bases). CDR3 length: 18 residues. Trimming removed 4 bases from V and 4 bases from J, with 24 bases in between. Germline V CDR1 and CDR2: LGHNA, YNFKEQ. DNA for the CDR3: TGTGCCAGCAGCCGACACAAAAAAGCGGGTAACACCCCAGATACGCAGTATTTT. Protein sequence: CASSRHKKAGNTPDTQYF.

Notes on this clone: One junction end does not reproduce the germline sequence, and a read error may be involved. The chain carries TRBV7-2 and TRBJ1-1, with D maybe TRBD1 (6 bases). CDR3 length equals 14 residues. Germline loops: CDR1 SGHTA, CDR2 FQGNSA. Here the CDR3 DNA reads TGTGCCAGCAGCCCAGGGGCGGGCGACACTGAAGCTCTCTTT. Translated: CASSPGAGDTEALF.

A few counts support this clone. This rearrangement joins TRBV7-9 to TRBJ2-5; TRBD1 aligns across 8 bases. J gave up 5 bases and V 8 bases, and 7 bases lay outside the gene matches. CDR3 length equals 13 residues. CDR1 and CDR2 (germline): SEHNR, FQNEAQ (reference sequence). The CDR3 DNA reads TGTGCCAGCGGCACAGGGGGTTTGGAGACCCAGTACTTC. Its translation is CASGTGGLETQYF.

The chain couples TRBV7-2 to TRBJ2-5, with TRBD2 matching 9 bases. The V segment lost 3 bases and the J segment 2 bases; nucleotides outside the gene matches: 10. The CDR3 contains 17 residues. Germline CDR1 is SGHTA and CDR2 is FQGNSA. This chain's CDR3 is CASSFNRAGGSQETQYF. The CDR3 DNA reads as TGTGCCAGCAGCTTTAATAGAGCGGGAGGATCTCAAGAGACCCAGTACTTC. The full variable domain, its missing parts supplied by reference TRBV7-2 and TRBJ2-5, is GAGVSQSPSNKVTEKGKDVELRCDPISGHTALYWYRQSLGQGLEFLIYFQGNSAPDKSGLPSDRFSAERTGGSVSTLTIQRTQQEDSAVYLCASSFNRAGGSQETQYFGPGTRLLVL.

A single count supports this clone. Other DNA sequences in the sample encode the same CDR3. This chain joins TRBV13 and TRBJ2-7; possible D gene TRBD2, 5 bases. V was cut by 0 bases and J by 2 bases, with 11 bases left in between. The CDR3 has 15 amino acids. In germline, CDR1 is PRHDT, CDR2 FYEKMQ (reference sequence). CDR3 protein: CASSLGRTGAYEQYF. The DNA of the CDR3 is TGTGCCAGCAGCTTAGGCAGGACTGGGGCCTACGAGCAGTACTTC.

This rearrangement joins TRBV28 to TRBJ2-1, with 11 positions matching TRBD1. This CDR3 is built from 15 residues. Looked up from germline, CDR1 is MDHEN and CDR2 is SYDVKM. The ends lost 7 bases at V and 3 bases at J; junction bases unmatched: 5. The CDR3 sequence is CASMPGTGGYNEQFF. The CDR3 DNA sequence: TGTGCCAGCATGCCGGGGACAGGGGGCTACAATGAGCAGTTCTTC.

V gene TRBV7-9 combines with J gene TRBJ1-2; TRBD1 agrees at 7 bases. Trimming took 4 bases from V and 8 from J; bases not matched to a gene: 22. The CDR3 has 18 residues. Germline assignment: CDR1 SEHNR and CDR2 FQNEAQ (reference sequence). This CDR3 is CASSSRLGIRQGRYGYTF. The DNA of the CDR3 is TGTGCCAGCAGCTCCCGACTAGGAATTCGACAGGGTCGCTACGGCTACACCTTC.

The V call is TRBV23-1, the J call TRBJ1-3; D remains ambiguous. TRBV23-1 counts as an open reading frame of uncertain function. This CDR3 is 16 amino acids long. Trimming stripped 0 bases from V and 1 base from J, with 10 bases between. The CDR3 DNA reads as TGCGCCAGCAGTCAATCGACGGGGAGTTCTGGAAACACCATATATTTT. It codes for CASSQSTGSSGNTIYF.

This chain links TRBV27 with TRBJ1-2; the match to TRBD1 covers 11 bases. Germline V gene data show CDR1 as MNHEY and CDR2 as SMNVEV (reference sequence). V lost 6 bases, J lost 1 base, and 7 bases stayed unmatched. This CDR3 spans 16 amino acids. The CDR3 DNA reads TGTGCCAGCAGGAAGAGGACAGGGGGCGATAACTATGGCTACACCTTC. This gives the protein CASRKRTGGDNYGYTF.

The V gene is TRBV7-3, the J gene TRBJ2-1, with 12 bases that match TRBD1. This CDR3 contains 17 residues. Germline-derived CDR1 and CDR2 are SGHTA and FQGTGA. Germline trimming cut 6 bases from V and 7 bases from J; bases unmatched to any gene: 13. The CDR3 sequence is CASSSPAGDRGLNEQFF. CDR3 DNA: TGTGCCAGCAGTTCACCTGCCGGGGACAGGGGGCTTAATGAGCAGTTCTTC.

A few counts support this clone. The V gene is TRBV7-9, the J gene TRBJ2-3; 9 nucleotides match TRBD1. Germline lookup yields CDR1 SEHNR and CDR2 FQNEAQ (reference sequence). The J segment lost 1 base and the V segment lost 5 bases, leaving 7 bases of the junction unmatched. This CDR3 has 16 amino acids. CDR3 loop: CASSPTGDRGTDTQYF. CDR3 coding DNA: TGTGCCAGCAGCCCAACCGGGGACAGGGGCACAGATACGCAGTATTTT.

V usage is TRBV7-9 and J usage is TRBJ2-5, with a possible D match to TRBD2 (6 bases). Deletions cut 1 base from V and 4 bases from J, with 10 bases between. Germline V CDR1 and CDR2: SEHNR, FQNEAQ (reference sequence). The CDR3 covers 14 residues. As DNA, the CDR3 is TGTGCCAGCAGCTTAGATCTGGGAGGAGAGACCCAGTACTTC. This encodes CASSLDLGGETQYF.

CDR3 in amino acids: CASHHGGLGTEAFF. The DNA of the CDR3 is TGTGCCAGCCACCACGGGGGTTTGGGCACTGAAGCTTTCTTT. The genes are TRBV11-2 and TRBJ1-1, with D perhaps matching TRBD1 (5 bases). Germline CDR1 reads SGHAT; CDR2 reads FQNNGV. The CDR3 is 14 residues long. V lost 8 bases to trimming and J lost 4 bases, with 17 bases between them.

The chain carries TRBV6-6 and TRBJ1-5; weak D call: TRBD1 (5 bases). CDR3 length equals 16 residues. V was shortened by 2 bases and J by 2 bases, with 13 bases between the two germline ends. Germline-derived CDR1 and CDR2 are MNHNY and SVGAGI (reference sequence). The CDR3 nucleotides are TGTGCCAGCAGTTACGACCGGCAGGGCGGCAATCAGCCCCAGCATTTT. Protein sequence: CASSYDRQGGNQPQHF.

The chain uses TRBV7-9 and TRBJ1-2; D possibly corresponds to TRBD1 (6 bases). V gave up 5 bases and J gave up 8 bases, with 9 bases separating them. Germline CDR1 reads SEHNR; CDR2 reads FQNEAQ (reference sequence). This CDR3 is 11 amino acids long. The CDR3 DNA is TGTGCCAGCAGCGTCGACAGGGGCTACACCTTC. This encodes CASSVDRGYTF.

This clone appeared once. The chain carries TRBV6-5 and TRBJ2-1; 7 positions agree with TRBD2. Germline assignment: CDR1 MNHEY and CDR2 SVGAGI. This CDR3 spans 15 amino acids. The junction had 3 bases not matched to a gene; V was cut back by 0 bases and J by 4 bases. The CDR3 nucleotides read TGTGCCAGCAGTTACTCGCCTAGCGGATACAATGAGCAGTTCTTC. Protein: CASSYSPSGYNEQFF.

J is TRBJ2-7 and V is TRBV6-4, with 13 bases matching TRBD2. The CDR3 consists of 21 residues. CDR1 is MRHNA, CDR2 SNTAGT, per germline. The trim removed 0 bases at V and 2 bases at J, leaving 16 bases unmatched. The CDR3 bases are TGTGCCAGCAGTGACTCGAGGTGGGAGACTAGCGGGAGGAGAGTAGCCTACGAGCAGTACTTC. This sequence encodes CASSDSRWETSGRRVAYEQYF.

The chain carries TRBV6-6 and TRBJ1-6; 9 nucleotides agree with TRBD1. The V and J ends lost 6 bases and 7 bases, in that order; junction bases with no gene match: 7. This CDR3 region has 15 residues. From germline, CDR1 is MNHNY and CDR2 SVGAGI (reference sequence). This chain's CDR3 is CASSAQGQGNSPLHF. The CDR3 nucleotides are TGTGCCAGCAGCGCCCAGGGACAGGGCAATTCACCCCTCCACTTT.

The chain has TRBV6-5 and TRBJ2-1; 11 bases fit TRBD2. This CDR3 region has 14 residues. Germline values: CDR1 MNHEY, CDR2 SVGAGI. The V gene end was trimmed by 5 bases and the J gene end by 8 bases; junction bases not matched to a gene: 5. CDR3 amino acids: CASSRAGLADEQFF. The CDR3 coding sequence is TGTGCCAGCAGTCGCGCGGGACTAGCGGATGAGCAGTTCTTC.

V gene TRBV7-9 combines with J gene TRBJ2-3; 7 bases are a match to TRBD1. CDR3 length: 17 residues. Germline CDR1 SEHNR, CDR2 FQNEAQ (reference sequence). V dropped 1 base and J dropped 6; count of bases not matched to a gene: 13. The CDR3 nucleotides are TGTGCCAGCAGCTTAGTTAAAGGGGGCCGAGTATGGGATACGCAGTATTTT. This encodes CASSLVKGGRVWDTQYF.

This clone was observed a few times. The chain links TRBV9 to TRBJ2-5; 8 bases match TRBD1. The CDR3 runs 15 residues. The V segment lost 0 bases and the J segment 2 bases; nucleotides outside the gene matches: 3. Germline CDR1 reads SGDLS; CDR2 reads YYNGEE. CDR3: CASSVGQGIQETQYF. The DNA for the CDR3 is TGTGCCAGCAGCGTAGGACAGGGGATACAAGAGACCCAGTACTTC.

This chain joins TRBV19 and TRBJ2-5; 7 bases map to TRBD2. J was trimmed by 2 bases and V by 8 bases; bases with no gene match: 5. CDR3 length: 13 residues. Germline values: CDR1 LNHDA, CDR2 SQIVND (reference sequence). The CDR3 reads CASAGREQETQYF. The CDR3 DNA reads as TGTGCCAGTGCGGGGAGGGAGCAAGAGACCCAGTACTTC.

The chain employs TRBV7-3 and TRBJ2-7, with 8 bases matching TRBD1. The CDR3 sequence is 14 residues long. The germline CDR1 and CDR2 sequences are SGHTA and FQGTGA. V was pared by 5 bases and J by 7 bases, with 10 bases of the junction left unmatched. CDR3 sequence (DNA): TGTGCCAGCAGCCCCGGACAGGGTTCGGGGGAGCAGTACTTC. This codes for CASSPGQGSGEQYF.

This clone is a singleton in its sample. The chain is built from TRBV11-2 and TRBJ2-3; 9 nucleotides align to TRBD2. This CDR3 has 15 amino acids. The germline CDR1 and CDR2 sequences are SGHAT and FQNNGV. J was trimmed by 4 bases and V by 3 bases; bases with no gene match: 5. This CDR3 is CASSFSGGGADTQYF. CDR3 nucleotides: TGTGCCAGCAGCTTTAGCGGGGGAGGCGCAGATACGCAGTATTTT.

The chain has TRBV7-2 and TRBJ1-2, with D perhaps TRBD1 (5 bases). Germline CDR1 and CDR2: SGHTA and FQGNSA. The ends were cut back, 5 bases at V and 8 bases at J, with 18 bases in the middle. The CDR3 runs to 14 residues. The CDR3 DNA sequence: TGTGCCAGCAGCCCCAGGGCGCAGGCTGGGGGCTACACCTTC. Protein: CASSPRAQAGGYTF.

The chain links TRBV5-1 to TRBJ1-1; 7 bases map to TRBD1. Trimming took 4 bases from V and 2 from J; bases not matched to a gene: 8. Germline loops: CDR1 SGHRS, CDR2 YFSETQ. The CDR3 length is 15 residues. CDR3 residues: CASSPGQGGNTEAFF. The CDR3 DNA is TGCGCCAGCAGCCCGGGCCAGGGGGGCAACACTGAAGCTTTCTTT. The full variable domain, with the rest looked up from reference TRBV5-1 and TRBJ1-1, is KAGVTQTPRYLIKTRGQQVTLSCSPISGHRSVSWYQQTPGQGLQFLFEYFSETQRNKGNFPGRFSGRQFSNSRSEMNVSTLELGDSALYLCASSPGQGGNTEAFFGQGTRLTVV.

The chain employs TRBV7-8 and TRBJ2-2; 10 nucleotides align to TRBD2. This CDR3 contains 17 residues. The junction had 9 bases not matched to a gene; V was cut back by 3 bases and J by 5 bases. From germline, CDR1 is SGHVS and CDR2 FQNEAQ. The CDR3 region has the DNA TGTGCCAGCAGCTTCCCTAGCGGGAGAGGGGGAACCGGGGAGCTGTTTTTT. Its translation is CASSFPSGRGGTGELFF. Full variable domain (missing parts from reference TRBV7-8 and TRBJ2-2): GAGVSQSPRYKVAKRGQDVALRCDPISGHVSLFWYQQALGQGPEFLTYFQNEAQLDKSGLPSDRFFAERPEGSVSTLKIQRTQQEDSAVYLCASSFPSGRGGTGELFFGEGSRLTVL.

The V gene is TRBV7-8, the J gene TRBJ2-7; 12 bases agree with TRBD1. The CDR3 runs to 15 residues. Germline trimming cut 6 bases from V and 3 bases from J; bases unmatched to any gene: 6. Looked up from germline, CDR1 is SGHVS and CDR2 is FQNEAQ. This CDR3 reads CASSQGQGAVYEQYF. The CDR3 DNA reads TGTGCCAGCAGTCAGGGACAGGGGGCAGTCTACGAGCAGTACTTC. Based on the CDR3 plus reference TRBV7-8 and TRBJ2-7, the full variable domain is GAGVSQSPRYKVAKRGQDVALRCDPISGHVSLFWYQQALGQGPEFLTYFQNEAQLDKSGLPSDRFFAERPEGSVSTLKIQRTQQEDSAVYLCASSQGQGAVYEQYFGPGTRLTVT.